This passage covers 10 T cell receptor beta chains from one sample sequenced in a study of CXCR3-negative and CXCR3-positive naive CD8 T cells. cDNA libraries for TRB were generated by 5' RACE incorporating UMI labels. With the 5' RACE reads reprocessed, TCRdb shows one record per CDR3 protein and no DNA. This sample's clone table lists fewer than 80,000 distinct CDR3 sequences. Sequencing input: naive CXCR3- CD8+ T cells from blood. Subset specified: CD45RO-CCR7+CD27+CD95- naive CD8+ T cells lacking CXCR3 (TNR3-). These receptor sequences come from a human donor in good health. Some clones in this sample may be carry-over from other donors' samples.

This chain connects TRBV7-9 to TRBJ2-7; TCRdb's D call, TRBD1, is unchecked because there is no DNA. Germline V CDR1 and CDR2: SEHNR, FQNEAQ (reference sequence). The CDR3 is 15 residues long. The CDR3 protein is CASSRPGQGTYEQYF.

This chain links TRBV7-3 with TRBJ2-3; without DNA, the TCRdb call of TRBD2 cannot be checked. This CDR3 is 14 amino acids long. Per germline, CDR1 SGHTA and CDR2 FQGTGA. CDR3 residues: CASSLLPPTDTQYF.

The chain couples TRBV6-6 to TRBJ2-1; TCRdb selects TRBD1, and the lack of DNA leaves this call unchecked. This CDR3 has 18 residues. Per germline, CDR1 MNHNY and CDR2 SVGAGI (reference sequence). This CDR3 is CASSYPKPGQGSYNEQFF.

The V call is TRBV25-1, the J call TRBJ1-4. The CDR3 sequence is 13 residues long. The V gene's germline CDR1 is MGHDK and CDR2 SYGVNS. The CDR3 protein is CASRLAAAEKLFF.

The J gene is TRBJ1-1, the V gene TRBV6-5. The CDR3 is 14 residues long. Germline V gene lookup returns CDR1 MNHEY and CDR2 SVGAGI. This CDR3 reads CASSYTLLPETAFF.

The V and J genes are TRBV20-1 and TRBJ1-2; TCRdb gives TRBD1 as the D gene, but with no DNA this cannot be confirmed. The CDR3 totals 14 residues. The germline V gene has CDR1 DFQATT and CDR2 SNEGSKA (reference sequence). The CDR3: CSASPDHRNYGYTF.

The chain joins TRBV6-2 or TRBV6-3 to TRBJ2-7; the TCRdb D gene call, TRBD1, has no DNA to confirm it. This CDR3 is built from 14 residues. Looked up from germline, CDR1 is MNHEY and CDR2 is SVGEGT. CDR3 amino acids: CASSSLGGTNEQYF.

The chain has TRBV6-6 and TRBJ1-5; with no DNA, the TCRdb D assignment of TRBD1 cannot be verified. Germline CDR1 and CDR2: MNHNY and SVGAGI (reference sequence). The CDR3 runs 14 residues. CDR3 loop: CASSSGNYNQPQHF.

The rearrangement joins TRBV11-2 to TRBJ1-3. Germline assignment: CDR1 SGHAT and CDR2 FQNNGV. This CDR3 has 13 residues. The CDR3 here is CASSGMSGNTIYF.

The gene calls are TRBV14 and TRBJ2-7; lacking DNA, the TRBD1 call made by TCRdb goes unchecked. The CDR3 is 14 residues long. Germline V gene lookup returns CDR1 SGHDN and CDR2 FVKESK. Here the CDR3 reads CASSRGGVSYEQYF.